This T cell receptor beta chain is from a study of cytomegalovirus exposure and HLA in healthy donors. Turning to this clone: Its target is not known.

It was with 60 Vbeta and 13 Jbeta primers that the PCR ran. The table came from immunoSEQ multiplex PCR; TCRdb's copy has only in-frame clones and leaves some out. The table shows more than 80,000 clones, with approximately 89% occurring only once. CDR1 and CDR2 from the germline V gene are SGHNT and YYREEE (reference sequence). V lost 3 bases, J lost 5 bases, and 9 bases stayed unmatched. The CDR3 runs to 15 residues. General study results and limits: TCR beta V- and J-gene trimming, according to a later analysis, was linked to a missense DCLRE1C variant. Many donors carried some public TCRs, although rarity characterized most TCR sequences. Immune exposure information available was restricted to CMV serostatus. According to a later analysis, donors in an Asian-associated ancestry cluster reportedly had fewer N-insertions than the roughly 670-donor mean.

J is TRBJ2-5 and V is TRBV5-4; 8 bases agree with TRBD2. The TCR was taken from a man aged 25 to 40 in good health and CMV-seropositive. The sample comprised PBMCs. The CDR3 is CASSSTSGGGETQYF. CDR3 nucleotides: TGTGCCAGCAGCTCTACTAGCGGTGGGGGGGAGACCCAGTACTTC.